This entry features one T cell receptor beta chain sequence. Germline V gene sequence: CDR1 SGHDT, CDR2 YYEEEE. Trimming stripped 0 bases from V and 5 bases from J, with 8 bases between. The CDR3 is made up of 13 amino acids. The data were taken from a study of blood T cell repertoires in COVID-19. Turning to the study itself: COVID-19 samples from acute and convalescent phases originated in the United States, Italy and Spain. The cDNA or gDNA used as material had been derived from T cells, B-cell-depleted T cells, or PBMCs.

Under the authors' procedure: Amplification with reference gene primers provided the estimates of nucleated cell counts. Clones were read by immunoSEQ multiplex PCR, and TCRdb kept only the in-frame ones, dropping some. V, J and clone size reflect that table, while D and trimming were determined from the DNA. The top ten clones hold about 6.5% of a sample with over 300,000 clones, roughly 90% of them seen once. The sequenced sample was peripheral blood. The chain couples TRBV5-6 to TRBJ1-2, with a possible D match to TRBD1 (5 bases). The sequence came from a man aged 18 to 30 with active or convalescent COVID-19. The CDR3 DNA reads TGTGCCAGCAGCTTGGAACAGGCTTATGGCTACACCTTC. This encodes CASSLEQAYGYTF.